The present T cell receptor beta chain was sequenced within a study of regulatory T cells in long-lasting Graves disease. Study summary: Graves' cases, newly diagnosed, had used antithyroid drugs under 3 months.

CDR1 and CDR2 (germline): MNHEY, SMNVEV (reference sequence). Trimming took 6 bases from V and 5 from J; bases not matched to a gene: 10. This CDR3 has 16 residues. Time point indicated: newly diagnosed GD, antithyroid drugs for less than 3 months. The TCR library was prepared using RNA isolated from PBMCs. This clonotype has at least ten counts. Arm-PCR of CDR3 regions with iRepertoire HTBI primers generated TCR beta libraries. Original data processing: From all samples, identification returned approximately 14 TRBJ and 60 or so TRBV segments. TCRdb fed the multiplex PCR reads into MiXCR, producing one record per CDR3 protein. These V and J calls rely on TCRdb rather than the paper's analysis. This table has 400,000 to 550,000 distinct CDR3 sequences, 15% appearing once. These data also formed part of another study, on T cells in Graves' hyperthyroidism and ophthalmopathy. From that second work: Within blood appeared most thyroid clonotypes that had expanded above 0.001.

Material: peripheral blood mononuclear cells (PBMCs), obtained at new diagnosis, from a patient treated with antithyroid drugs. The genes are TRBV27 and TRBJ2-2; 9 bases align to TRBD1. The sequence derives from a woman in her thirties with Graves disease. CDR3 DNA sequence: TGTGCCAGCAGGATACAGGGGGCTTCATCTACCGGGGAGCTGTTTTTT. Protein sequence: CASRIQGASSTGELFF.